Only a few counts were recorded for the clone carrying this T cell receptor (beta chain). Its antigen is unidentified. Using its own MiXCR run on the RT-PCR reads, TCRdb lists one record per CDR3 protein. The sample carries 490,000 or so distinct CDR3 sequences, approximately 7.1% recorded once. The record originates from a study of response to subunit inactivated influenza vaccine. Points from the study as a whole: The authors suggested that few new T cells are recruited per seasonal influenza vaccination.

Germline CDR1 is SGHTS and CDR2 is YDEGEE. Trimming stripped 7 bases from V and 1 base from J, with 20 bases between. CDR3 size: 16 residues. This specimen consisted of PBMCs from blood, obtained around 25 months after vaccination. The clonotype was recovered from a man aged 50-75 years who received an inactivated influenza vaccine. V and J are TRBV5-8 and TRBJ2-5; no definite D call. CDR3 coding DNA: TGTGCCAGCCCCGACCGGGCGGTTCACCTCCAAGAGACCCAGTACTTC. Its protein is CASPDRAVHLQETQYF.